A selection of T cell receptor beta chains follows, all from one sample in a study of blood T cell repertoires in COVID-19. Some clones are missing from TCRdb's copy, which holds only in-frame ones; the method was immunoSEQ multiplex PCR. The data show around 65,000 clones, roughly 84% seen once. Sample: peripheral blood. The receptor set was obtained from a woman older than 75 with active or convalescent COVID-19. Each CDR3 is given with its conserved first and last residue. A D gene is named only where the DNA matches it firmly. The size field is filled for only some rows; it gives once, few, many or a size class.

V: TRBV7-2; D: .; J: TRBJ2-1; size: many; CDR3: CASSLARGLSSYNEQFF; DNA: TGTGCCAGCAGCTTAGCGCGGGGCCTGAGCTCCTACAATGAGCAGTTCTTC
V: TRBV19; D: TRBD1; J: TRBJ2-5; size: .; CDR3: CASSGQGQETQYF; DNA: TGTGCCAGTTCGGGACAGGGACAAGAGACCCAGTACTTC
V: TRBV6-2/TRBV6-3; D: TRBD1; J: TRBJ1-4; size: .; CDR3: CASSYPPHQGGWGEKLFF; DNA: TGTGCCAGCAGTTACCCCCCCCACCAAGGGGGCTGGGGTGAAAAACTGTTTTTT
V: TRBV3-1/TRBV3-2; D: TRBD2; J: TRBJ2-5; size: .; CDR3: CASSPSGGVEETQYF; DNA: TGTGCCAGCAGCCCAAGCGGGGGGGTAGAAGAGACCCAGTACTTC
V: TRBV28; D: TRBD1; J: TRBJ1-5; size: .; CDR3: CASASASGGGQPQHF; DNA: TGTGCCAGTGCCTCCGCCTCAGGGGGAGGTCAGCCCCAGCATTTT
V: TRBV5-1; D: TRBD1; J: TRBJ1-1; size: .; CDR3: CASSERGLGTEAFF; DNA: TGCGCCAGCAGCGAGAGGGGGCTAGGCACTGAAGCTTTCTTT
V: TRBV5-6; D: TRBD1; J: TRBJ2-5; size: .; CDR3: CASSLNRGISETQYF; DNA: TGTGCCAGCAGCTTGAACAGGGGGATCTCCGAGACCCAGTACTTC
V: TRBV4-1; D: .; J: TRBJ1-4; size: .; CDR3: CASSREQESNEKLFF; DNA: TGCGCCAGCAGCCGCGAACAGGAATCTAATGAAAAACTGTTTTTT
V: TRBV7-9; D: .; J: TRBJ2-7; size: .; CDR3: CASSFLVSYEQYF; DNA: TGTGCCAGCAGCTTTCTTGTGTCCTACGAGCAGTACTTC
V: TRBV5-1; D: .; J: TRBJ2-6; size: .; CDR3: CASSSGVSGANVLTF; DNA: TGCGCCAGCAGCTCCGGTGTCTCTGGGGCCAACGTCCTGACTTTC
V: TRBV18; D: .; J: TRBJ1-2; size: .; CDR3: CASSPPSGDGYTF; DNA: TGTGCCAGCTCACCACCAAGCGGGGACGGCTACACCTTC
V: TRBV21-1; D: .; J: TRBJ1-2; size: .; CDR3: CASSKVGGDNGYTF; DNA: TGTGCCAGCAGCAAAGTTGGGGGGGATAATGGCTACACCTTC
V: TRBV18; D: .; J: TRBJ2-3; size: .; CDR3: CASSHTGDTQYF; DNA: TGTGCCAGCTCACACACCGGGGATACGCAGTATTTT
V: TRBV6-5; D: TRBD1; J: TRBJ1-4; size: .; CDR3: CASRDRVTNEKLFF; DNA: TGTGCCAGCAGAGACAGGGTAACTAATGAAAAACTGTTTTTT
V: TRBV7-9; D: .; J: TRBJ1-2; size: .; CDR3: CASTQSGDGGYTF; DNA: TGTGCCAGCACCCAATCAGGGGATGGTGGCTACACCTTC
V: TRBV18; D: .; J: TRBJ1-2; size: .; CDR3: CASSPTTGFGGYTF; DNA: TGTGCCAGCTCACCCACTACAGGGTTCGGCGGCTACACCTTC
V: TRBV5-4; D: .; J: TRBJ2-1; size: medium-sized; CDR3: CASSFYAYNEQFF; DNA: TGTGCCAGCAGCTTCTACGCCTACAATGAGCAGTTCTTC
V: TRBV12-5; D: TRBD1; J: TRBJ1-3; size: few; CDR3: CATRTGVGNTIYF; DNA: TGTGCTACTCGAACAGGGGTGGGAAACACCATATATTTT
V: TRBV5-4; D: .; J: TRBJ1-6; size: .; CDR3: CASSLRRQYSNSPLHF; DNA: TGTGCCAGCAGCTTACGACGACAGTATTCAAATTCACCCCTCCACTTT
V: TRBV24-1; D: TRBD2; J: TRBJ2-1; size: once; CDR3: CATSDPHRGGRNEQFF; DNA: TGTGCCACCAGTGATCCCCACCGCGGGGGGAGAAATGAGCAGTTCTTC
V: TRBV3-1/TRBV3-2; D: .; J: TRBJ1-2; size: .; CDR3: CASSQEVTDTPTNYGYTF; DNA: TGTGCCAGCAGCCAAGAAGTTACAGACACTCCGACTAACTATGGCTACACCTTC
V: TRBV6-5; D: .; J: TRBJ2-1; size: once; CDR3: CASNRVNEQFF; DNA: TGTGCCAGCAATAGAGTCAATGAGCAGTTCTTC
V: TRBV6-5; D: .; J: TRBJ1-5; size: .; CDR3: CASSYSANQDQPQHF; DNA: TGTGCCAGCAGTTACTCGGCCAATCAGGATCAGCCCCAGCATTTT
V: TRBV14; D: .; J: TRBJ1-2; size: .; CDR3: CASRPLEGSYGYTF; DNA: TGTGCCAGCAGACCTTTGGAGGGAAGCTATGGCTACACCTTC
V: TRBV7-2; D: .; J: TRBJ1-2; size: .; CDR3: CASYSPGGGNGYTF; DNA: TGTGCCAGCTATTCCCCCGGGGGTGGGAATGGCTACACCTTC
V: TRBV4-2; D: TRBD1; J: TRBJ1-1; size: few; CDR3: CASSQRQGTEAFF; DNA: TGTGCCAGCAGCCAAAGACAGGGCACTGAAGCTTTCTTT
V: TRBV5-4; D: TRBD2; J: TRBJ2-7; size: .; CDR3: CASSLVGLAGRPREQYF; DNA: TGTGCCAGCAGCTTGGTGGGACTAGCGGGCCGACCGAGGGAGCAGTACTTC
V: TRBV3-1/TRBV3-2; D: .; J: TRBJ1-1; size: .; CDR3: CASSQGAGVADTEAFF; DNA: TGTGCCAGCAGCCAAGGGGCGGGGGTCGCTGACACTGAAGCTTTCTTT
V: TRBV4-1; D: TRBD1; J: TRBJ1-5; size: once; CDR3: CASSPTTGTGANQPQHF; DNA: TGCGCCAGCAGCCCTACCACCGGGACAGGGGCGAATCAGCCCCAGCATTTT
V: TRBV2; D: .; J: TRBJ2-3; size: .; CDR3: CASIRDLVTDTQYF; DNA: TGTGCCAGCATTCGGGACTTGGTAACAGATACGCAGTATTTT
V: TRBV5-1; D: .; J: TRBJ2-1; size: few; CDR3: CASSAQAHNEQFF; DNA: TGCGCCAGCAGCGCTCAGGCGCACAATGAGCAGTTCTTC
V: TRBV12-3/TRBV12-4; D: .; J: TRBJ2-1; size: .; CDR3: CASSWGTGNEQFF; DNA: TGTGCCAGCAGTTGGGGCACAGGAAATGAGCAGTTCTTC
V: TRBV27; D: .; J: TRBJ1-4; size: .; CDR3: CASRSQRTATNEKLFF; DNA: TGTGCCAGTCGCTCTCAAAGGACAGCAACTAATGAAAAACTGTTTTTT
V: TRBV2; D: .; J: TRBJ1-2; size: once; CDR3: CASDITGLDGYTF; DNA: TGTGCTAGCGACATAACAGGTCTGGATGGCTACACCTTC
V: TRBV20-1; D: .; J: TRBJ1-1; size: .; CDR3: CSARGSTEAFF; DNA: TGCAGTGCTAGAGGCAGCACTGAAGCTTTCTTT
V: TRBV27; D: TRBD1; J: TRBJ1-2; size: .; CDR3: CASSPRTGWNSGYTF; DNA: TGTGCCAGCAGTCCTCGGACAGGGTGGAACTCTGGCTACACCTTC
V: TRBV7-2; D: .; J: TRBJ1-5; size: few; CDR3: CASSLIPQRYSNQPQHF; DNA: TGTGCCAGCAGCTTGATCCCCCAACGCTATAGCAATCAGCCCCAGCATTTT
V: TRBV6-5; D: TRBD1; J: TRBJ1-5; size: .; CDR3: CASSGTGGNQPQHF; DNA: TGTGCCAGCAGCGGGACAGGGGGCAATCAGCCCCAGCATTTT
V: TRBV6-2/TRBV6-3; D: .; J: TRBJ2-3; size: .; CDR3: CASSYLRDTQYF; DNA: TGTGCCAGCAGTTACTTGAGAGATACGCAGTATTTT
V: TRBV9; D: .; J: TRBJ1-6; size: .; CDR3: CASSVGSRGDSPLHF; DNA: TGTGCCAGCAGCGTAGGATCCAGGGGAGATTCACCCCTCCACTTT
V: TRBV5-6; D: TRBD1; J: TRBJ1-5; size: .; CDR3: CASSLNRGKSQPQHF; DNA: TGTGCCAGCAGCCTAAACAGGGGGAAGAGTCAGCCCCAGCATTTT
V: TRBV27; D: .; J: TRBJ1-5; size: .; CDR3: CASSLRGPNQPQHF; DNA: TGTGCCAGCAGTTTAAGGGGCCCAAATCAGCCCCAGCATTTT
V: TRBV2; D: TRBD1; J: TRBJ2-5; size: .; CDR3: CASSSDRSEETQYF; DNA: TGTGCCAGCAGCTCGGACAGGTCTGAAGAGACCCAGTACTTC
V: TRBV5-8; D: .; J: TRBJ1-3; size: once; CDR3: CASRHDTGISGNTIYF; DNA: TGTGCCAGCAGGCATGACACAGGGATCTCTGGAAACACCATATATTTT
V: TRBV13; D: TRBD2; J: TRBJ2-1; size: .; CDR3: CASSVLAGRGEQFF; DNA: TGTGCCAGCAGCGTACTTGCCGGGAGGGGTGAGCAGTTCTTC
V: TRBV6-5; D: TRBD2; J: TRBJ2-1; size: .; CDR3: CASSRTSKYNEQFF; DNA: TGTGCCAGCAGCCGGACTAGCAAGTACAATGAGCAGTTCTTC
V: TRBV18; D: .; J: TRBJ1-1; size: .; CDR3: CASSGRRDDTEAFF; DNA: TGTGCCAGCTCGGGGAGGCGAGACGACACTGAAGCTTTCTTT
V: TRBV19; D: TRBD1; J: TRBJ1-5; size: .; CDR3: CASRDRDNQPQHF; DNA: TGTGCCAGCCGGGACAGGGACAATCAGCCCCAGCATTTT
V: TRBV6-5; D: .; J: TRBJ1-3; size: .; CDR3: CASSLDSSGNTIYF; DNA: TGTGCCAGCAGCCTAGACAGTTCTGGAAACACCATATATTTT